This T cell receptor beta chain was profiled in a study of OX40 agonist ivuxolimab in advanced cancers. As for the study more broadly: The costimulatory receptor OX40 (CD134) was targeted by ivuxolimab, a fully human IgG2 agonistic monoclonal antibody. In the dose-escalation cohort, 82.7% of patients were male, and the mean age was approximately 60 years with a range of about 20 to 79. The paper describes the monotherapy dose-escalation part (N of about 57 patients) of the phase I trial of ivuxolimab. Intravenous ivuxolimab was administered to patients every 2 weeks at six dose levels: 0.01, 0.1, 0.3, 1.5, 3 and 10 mg/kg. The purpose of peripheral TCRbeta sequencing was to test whether ivuxolimab changed TCR sequence diversity and led to clonal T-cell expansion. Prior anti-PD-1, anti-PD-L1 or anti-CTLA-4 therapy was permitted, and checkpoint inhibitors had been received by under 50% of dose-escalation patients. Partial responses were achieved by three dose-escalation patients, of whom one had hepatocellular carcinoma and two had cutaneous melanoma. Of the approximately 50 patients in dose escalation, some 20 had hepatocellular carcinoma, approximately 15 had melanoma, 9 had renal cell carcinoma and 9 had head and neck cancer. General conclusions and limits of the study: At doses from 0.1 to 3.0 mg/kg, clonal expansion was seen in both CD4+ and CD8+ blood T cells between baseline and week 6. Low levels of normalized T-cell clonal expansion were also shown by some nonresponding patients. The antigen specificity of the peripheral T cells that underwent clonal expansion was not determined. Partial responders in the 0.1-3.0 mg/kg groups had among the lowest normalized peripheral clonal expansion, especially among CD8+ T cells. After ivuxolimab, expanded clones were on average more numerous among CD8+ T cells than among CD4+ T cells.

Genomic DNA was isolated from the sorted cells so that the TCRbeta CDR3 region could be sequenced. TCRbeta CDR3 regions were sequenced using the immunoSEQ Assay. TCRdb limited this immuneACCESS table to in-frame rearrangements with V and J called. A share of clones is missing; checked studies link under half to unresolved V genes, and the rest is unexplained. The sample yields some 57,000 clones; 85% to 90% were counted once. About 5% of the sample is held by the ten biggest clonotypes. Counted from cysteine to phenylalanine, this CDR3 has 13 amino acids. Only the CDR3 region is kept as DNA, spanning 39 bases read in frame from base 1. From a lookup of the germline V gene, CDR1 and CDR2 are SGHTS and YDEGEE. The V end gives up 4 bases and the J end 6 bases, leaving 4 bases in the junction not matched to a gene. Patients with a history of autoimmune disease or receiving systemic immunosuppression were excluded from the trial. Peripheral blood for TCR sequencing was drawn from every dose cohort at baseline, at cycle 4 day 1 and at cycle 7 day 1. The samples were taken from a phase I, first-in-human, multicenter, open-label dose-escalation trial of ivuxolimab. Adults with locally advanced or metastatic melanoma, renal cell carcinoma, hepatocellular carcinoma or head and neck squamous cell carcinoma were enrolled in the trial. Before TCR sequencing, CD4+ T cells and CD8+ T cells from peripheral blood were sorted into separate populations.

Note on this clone: Its recognized antigen is unknown. No quality values exist for individual bases; no much larger clone is one base distant.

The sample here was CD4+ or CD8+ T cells sorted from blood, taken in a trial of the OX40 agonist ivuxolimab. Recombination joined TRBV5-8 with TRBJ2-3, and TRBD1 matches 8 of the central bases. The sequence was obtained from an adult with an advanced solid tumor such as melanoma, head and neck, liver or kidney cancer. The bases read TGTGCCAGCAGCCCCCGACAGGGGGATACGCAGTATTTT. Translated, it reads CASSPRQGDTQYF.